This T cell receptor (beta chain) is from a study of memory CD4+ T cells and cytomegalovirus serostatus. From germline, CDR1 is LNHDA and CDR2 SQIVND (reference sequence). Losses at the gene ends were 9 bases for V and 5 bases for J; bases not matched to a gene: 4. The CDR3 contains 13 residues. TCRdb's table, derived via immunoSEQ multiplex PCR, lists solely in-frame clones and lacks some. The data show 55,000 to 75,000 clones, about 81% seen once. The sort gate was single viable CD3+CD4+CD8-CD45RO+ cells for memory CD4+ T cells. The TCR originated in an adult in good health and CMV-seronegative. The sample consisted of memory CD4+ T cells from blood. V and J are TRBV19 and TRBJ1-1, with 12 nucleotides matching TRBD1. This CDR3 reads CASQGQGATEAFF. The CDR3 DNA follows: TGTGCCAGCCAGGGACAGGGGGCGACTGAAGCTTTCTTT.